This T cell receptor (beta chain) was sequenced in a study of alternative splicing in chronic myeloid leukemia remission (dated by TCRdb to about 2020). At the level of the whole study: RNA sequencing was used to profile peripheral blood obtained from chronic-phase CML patients at diagnosis and at remission, and the resulting profiles were compared with those of healthy donors. Total RNA was extracted with Trizol from peripheral blood mononuclear cells of diagnosis, remission and control samples. Trial diagnostic specimens were total leukocytes from peripheral blood collected in EDTA. Female/male counts of 11/5 were recorded for diagnosis samples, 8/3 for remission samples and 2/4 for controls. Several diagnostic specimens, together with matched remission specimens, were obtained from the RESIST (imatinib), ENESTxtnd (nilotinib) and PINNACLE (nilotinib plus pegylated interferon) trials. The median age was around 52 years at diagnosis and 56 to 60 at remission, while healthy controls had a median age of approximately 36. The French Persistem study contributed nine CML samples, of which seven were diagnostic and two were matched remission samples.

CDR1 and CDR2, per the germline V gene (reference sequence), are DFQATT and SNEGSKA. The CDR3 runs 15 residues from the cysteine to the phenylalanine. This entry has no DNA. Libraries were constructed by bulk RNA-seq. The TruSeq Stranded RNA sample prep kit was used to generate libraries of poly-A-enriched mRNA from an input of approximately 0.9 ug total RNA. Each sample was sequenced in triplicate using paired-end sequencing on a HiSeq 2500. A read length of 125 nucleotides per mate was used for RNA-seq. On the authors' methods: Reads were trimmed and aligned to hg38 using STAR v2.7, and quality control was done with FASTQC, RSeQC and multiqc. Salmon 0.14.1 was used to quantify gene expression levels as transcripts per million (TPM). Principal component analysis suggested that transcriptomic profiles were not driven by trial, library batch, sequencing batch, treatment regimen or sex. Based on TCRdb reprocessing of the reads, there is one entry per CDR3 protein sequence, and DNA is missing. The V and J calls reflect TCRdb's pipeline rather than the authors' work. The sample table lists fewer than 900 distinct CDR3 sequences, 97% of them with a count of one. The ten biggest clones cover 3% to 4.5% of the sample.

Notes on this clonotype: Which antigen it targets is not known.

The full study reports these points: Strong differences in blood cell composition were observed between timepoints, with a shift from myeloid progenitor enrichment at diagnosis to mature lymphoid enrichment at remission. At remission, blood cell composition had been reconfigured so that it resembled normal controls enriched in lymphoid cells.

The time point label of this sample denotes: chronic-phase CML before TKI therapy (screening/day 1). Roughly 16 CML patients were included in the patient cohort, and matched post-remission samples were retrieved for a subset of these patients. The sequence is built from TRBV20-1 and TRBJ2-7; TCRdb indicates TRBD2, and absent DNA this call remains unverified. Specimen: PBMCs or total blood leukocytes (not recorded which), collected at diagnosis. This TCR was recovered from an adult with chronic myeloid leukemia. For the CDR3, the sequence is CSASPGQGLSYEQYF.